Listed below are T cell receptor beta chains from one sample, sequenced in a study of blood T cell repertoires in COVID-19. The assay was immunoSEQ multiplex PCR, and TCRdb's table has in-frame clones only and misses some. The sample carries fewer than 350,000 clones, 80% to 90% recorded once. The sample taken for sequencing was peripheral blood. The receptors derive from a man in his forties with acute or convalescent COVID-19. CDR3s include the opening cysteine and the closing phenylalanine or tryptophan. The order of the fields is V gene, D gene, clone size, J gene, CDR3 protein, CDR3 DNA. D genes are given only for firm matches. Expanded clones get a size class; other rows say once, few or many, or leave the size out.

TRBV7-8,TRBD2,-,TRBJ2-3,CASSLRTSGGASDTQYF,TGTGCCAGCAGCTTGCGGACTAGCGGGGGGGCATCAGATACGCAGTATTTT
TRBV10-2,TRBD1,-,TRBJ1-1,CASSGRQGVNTEAFF,TGCGCCAGCAGTGGAAGACAGGGGGTGAACACTGAAGCTTTCTTT
TRBV15,-,-,TRBJ2-1,CATSRDRGEQFF,TGTGCCACCAGCAGAGACAGGGGTGAGCAGTTCTTC
TRBV5-1,-,-,TRBJ2-7,CASSLGWGQLYEQYF,TGCGCCAGCAGCCTCGGATGGGGGCAACTCTACGAGCAGTACTTC
TRBV5-1,-,-,TRBJ2-7,CASSTSYEQYF,TGCGCCAGCTCTACTTCCTACGAGCAGTACTTC
TRBV5-5,-,few,TRBJ2-2,CASSLATVGELFF,TGTGCCAGCAGCTTGGCCACAGTCGGGGAGCTGTTTTTT
TRBV7-2,TRBD2,-,TRBJ2-1,CASSFWASGYNEQFF,TGTGCCAGCAGCTTTTGGGCTAGCGGGTACAATGAGCAGTTCTTC
TRBV29-1,-,-,TRBJ1-1,CSALHGNTEAFF,TGCAGCGCCTTGCACGGGAACACTGAAGCTTTCTTT
TRBV2,-,-,TRBJ1-1,CASTIRGEAFF,TGTGCCAGCACGATAAGAGGCGAAGCTTTCTTT
TRBV5-1,TRBD2,-,TRBJ2-3,CASSLGGGGTDTQYF,TGCGCCAGCAGCTTAGGCGGGGGGGGCACAGATACGCAGTATTTT
TRBV5-4,-,-,TRBJ2-1,CASSLGPHGEDEQFF,TGTGCCAGCAGCTTGGGCCCCCACGGGGAGGATGAGCAGTTCTTC
TRBV2,TRBD2,-,TRBJ2-2,CASKASGGANGELFF,TGTGCCAGCAAAGCTAGCGGGGGGGCGAACGGGGAGCTGTTTTTT
TRBV18,TRBD1,-,TRBJ1-2,CASSPRDRGPSGYTF,TGTGCCAGCTCACCCCGAGACAGGGGGCCAAGTGGCTACACCTTC
TRBV9,-,-,TRBJ1-2,CASSSTGSNYGYTF,TGTGCCAGCAGTTCCACAGGGTCGAACTATGGCTACACCTTC
TRBV5-1,TRBD2,few,TRBJ2-7,CASSFRGLAASSYEQYF,TGCGCCAGCAGCTTTAGAGGACTAGCGGCGAGCTCCTACGAGCAGTACTTC
TRBV5-1,-,-,TRBJ1-1,CASSLATPGTEAFF,TGCGCCAGCAGCTTGGCCACCCCAGGAACTGAAGCTTTCTTT
TRBV10-2,-,once,TRBJ1-6,CASSESIGVTYNSPLHF,TGCGCCAGCAGTGAGTCGATCGGGGTGACCTATAATTCACCCCTCCACTTT
TRBV12-3/TRBV12-4,-,-,TRBJ2-7,CASSLATGEQYF,TGTGCCAGCAGTTTGGCCACAGGCGAGCAGTACTTC
TRBV12-3/TRBV12-4,-,-,TRBJ2-1,CASSLGRGLEQFF,TGTGCCAGCAGTTTAGGTCGAGGCTTGGAGCAGTTCTTC
TRBV15,TRBD1,few,TRBJ2-1,CATSQYPRQGEQFF,TGTGCCACCAGCCAATATCCACGACAGGGTGAGCAGTTCTTC
TRBV9,TRBD1,few,TRBJ2-7,CASRGTGPYEQYF,TGTGCCAGCAGGGGGACAGGGCCCTACGAGCAGTACTTC
TRBV10-3,-,-,TRBJ2-3,CAISESAGASTDTQYF,TGTGCCATCAGTGAGTCGGCGGGGGCAAGCACAGATACGCAGTATTTT
TRBV2,-,-,TRBJ1-5,CASSGNGRPQHF,TGTGCCAGCAGTGGAAACGGGAGGCCCCAGCATTTT
TRBV7-6,-,-,TRBJ1-2,CASSLALGGGTSTTTYYGYTF,TGTGCCAGCAGCTTAGCGCTCGGGGGAGGGACCTCAACCACAACATACTATGGCTACACCTTC
TRBV10-3,TRBD1,-,TRBJ2-1,CAISRQGSSSYNEQFF,TGTGCCATCAGCCGACAGGGTTCAAGCTCCTACAATGAGCAGTTCTTC
TRBV18,-,few,TRBJ1-2,CASSPLLDSYGYTF,TGTGCCAGCTCACCATTATTGGACAGCTATGGCTACACCTTC
TRBV4-1,-,-,TRBJ1-2,CASSHGPQNGGYTF,TGCGCCAGCAGCCATGGCCCCCAGAATGGTGGCTACACCTTC
TRBV7-8,-,-,TRBJ1-2,CASGQDIISGLYGYTF,TGTGCCAGCGGGCAGGACATCATATCAGGGCTCTATGGCTACACCTTC
TRBV5-1,TRBD1,-,TRBJ1-2,CASSLVGTGTGYTF,TGCGCCAGCAGCTTGGTGGGGACAGGGACCGGCTACACCTTC
TRBV7-9,-,-,TRBJ2-1,CASSSGSYNEQFF,TGTGCCAGCAGCTCCGGGTCCTACAATGAGCAGTTCTTC
TRBV5-1,-,-,TRBJ2-2,CASSFGGHTGELFF,TGCGCCAGCAGCTTCGGGGGTCACACCGGGGAGCTGTTTTTT
TRBV10-2,-,-,TRBJ1-2,CASSELSVSSSGYTF,TGCGCCAGCAGTGAGTTGAGTGTGAGTTCTAGTGGCTACACCTTC
TRBV6-5,TRBD1,-,TRBJ1-2,CASSLQGAEGYTF,TGTGCCAGCAGTCTACAGGGGGCAGAAGGCTACACCTTC
TRBV19,TRBD1,-,TRBJ1-5,CASSVTGANQPQHF,TGTGCCAGTAGTGTTACAGGGGCCAATCAGCCCCAGCATTTT
TRBV5-1,-,-,TRBJ2-5,CASSLSTSQETQYF,TGCGCCAGCAGCTTGTCAACTAGTCAAGAGACCCAGTACTTC
TRBV24-1,TRBD1,-,TRBJ2-2,CATGKTGYGTGELFF,TGTGCCACCGGAAAGACAGGGTATGGCACCGGGGAGCTGTTTTTT
TRBV6-5,-,-,TRBJ2-1,CASSYGSGAYNEQFF,TGTGCCAGCAGTTACGGGTCGGGGGCCTACAATGAGCAGTTCTTC
TRBV5-5,TRBD1,-,TRBJ2-2,CASSVENRGYTGELFF,TGTGCCAGCAGCGTAGAGAACAGGGGCTACACCGGGGAGCTGTTTTTT
TRBV29-1,-,-,TRBJ1-1,CSVELTVNTEAFF,TGCAGCGTTGAACTGACAGTAAACACTGAAGCTTTCTTT
TRBV5-1,TRBD2,once,TRBJ2-2,CASSWGLAGGNTGELFF,TGCGCCAGCAGCTGGGGACTAGCGGGGGGAAACACCGGGGAGCTGTTTTTT
TRBV5-5,-,once,TRBJ1-6,CASSPLSSSYNSPLHF,TGTGCCAGCAGCCCCCTATCAAGCTCCTATAATTCACCCCTCCACTTT
TRBV15,-,-,TRBJ2-4,CATSRESGTGRNIQYF,TGTGCCACCAGCAGAGAATCGGGAACAGGGAGAAACATTCAGTACTTC
TRBV5-1,-,-,TRBJ2-2,CASSLEGTGELFF,TGCGCCAGCAGCTTGGAGGGGACCGGGGAGCTGTTTTTT
TRBV18,-,-,TRBJ1-2,CASSPEKSPGGYTF,TGTGCCAGCTCCCCCGAGAAATCCCCGGGGGGCTACACCTTC
TRBV3-1/TRBV3-2,-,-,TRBJ2-3,CASSPIQRLGDTQYF,TGTGCCAGCAGCCCCATCCAGCGGCTCGGGGATACGCAGTATTTT